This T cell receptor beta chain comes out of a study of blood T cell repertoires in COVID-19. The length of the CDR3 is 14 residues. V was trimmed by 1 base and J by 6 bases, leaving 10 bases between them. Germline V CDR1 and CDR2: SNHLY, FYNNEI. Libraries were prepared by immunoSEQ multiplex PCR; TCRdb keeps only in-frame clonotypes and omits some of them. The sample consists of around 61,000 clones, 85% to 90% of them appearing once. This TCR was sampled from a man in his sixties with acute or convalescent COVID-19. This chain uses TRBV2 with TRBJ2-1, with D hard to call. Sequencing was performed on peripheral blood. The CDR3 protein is CASSEEAVSNEQFF. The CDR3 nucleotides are TGTGCCAGCAGTGAAGAGGCGGTAAGCAATGAGCAGTTCTTC.